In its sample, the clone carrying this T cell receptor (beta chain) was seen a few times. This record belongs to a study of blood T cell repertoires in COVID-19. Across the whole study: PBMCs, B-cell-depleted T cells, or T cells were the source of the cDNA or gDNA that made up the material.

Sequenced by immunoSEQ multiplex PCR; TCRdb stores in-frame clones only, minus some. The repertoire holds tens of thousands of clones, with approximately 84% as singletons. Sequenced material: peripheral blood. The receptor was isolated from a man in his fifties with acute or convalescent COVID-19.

This chain's CDR3 is CATSRDRGTGNQPQHF. The CDR3, as DNA: TGTGCCACCAGCAGAGATCGTGGGACAGGCAATCAGCCCCAGCATTTT. The chain recombines TRBV15 with TRBJ1-5; 7 positions agree with TRBD1. V gave up 0 bases and J gave up 2 bases; unmatched junction bases: 4. The CDR3 consists of 16 residues. CDR1 LNHNV and CDR2 YYDKDF come from the germline V gene (reference sequence).